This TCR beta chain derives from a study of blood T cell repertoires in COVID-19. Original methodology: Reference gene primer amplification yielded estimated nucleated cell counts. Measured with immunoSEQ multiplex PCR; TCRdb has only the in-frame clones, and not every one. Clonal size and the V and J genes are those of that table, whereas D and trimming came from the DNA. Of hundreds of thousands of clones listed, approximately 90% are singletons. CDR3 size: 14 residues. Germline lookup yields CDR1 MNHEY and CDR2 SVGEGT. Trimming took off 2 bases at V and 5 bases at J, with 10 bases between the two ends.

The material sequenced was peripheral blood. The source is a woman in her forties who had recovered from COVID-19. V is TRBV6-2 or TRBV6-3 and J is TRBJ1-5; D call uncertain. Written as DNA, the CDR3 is TGTGCCAGCAGTTACGGGCCCCTGGATCAGCCCCAGCATTTT. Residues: CASSYGPLDQPQHF.